Following are 16 T cell receptor beta chains from one sample sequenced in a study of T cell responses to AZD1222 COVID-19 vaccine. Sequencing used immunoSEQ multiplex PCR; TCRdb keeps in-frame clones, though not all of them. The data show about 76,000 clones, with over 60% seen just once and 25% to 30% held by the top ten. The source material was peripheral blood, sampled 28 days after the second dose of the MenACWY control vaccine. These receptors all come from an adult who received the MenACWY meningococcal vaccine as a control.

The chain joins TRBV2 to TRBJ2-1; D is uncertain. The CDR3 extends over 13 amino acids. The V and J ends lost 5 bases and 9 bases respectively, with 14 bases between them. Germline-derived CDR1 and CDR2 are SNHLY and FYNNEI. This CDR3 reads CASSLHFKSEQFF. CDR3 sequence (DNA): TGTGCCAGCAGTCTTCACTTTAAAAGTGAGCAGTTCTTC.

This chain links TRBV11-2 with TRBJ1-1; no clear D. Germline loops: CDR1 SGHAT, CDR2 FQNNGV. Deletions cut 2 bases from V and 7 bases from J, with 14 bases between. The CDR3 is 14 residues long. Written as DNA, the CDR3 is TGTGCCAGCAGCTTATTGCGGGTCCCGGGTGAAGCTTTCTTT. Amino acids: CASSLLRVPGEAFF.

The chain combines TRBV6-4 with TRBJ1-5; D possibly corresponds to TRBD1 (6 bases). Germline values: CDR1 MRHNA, CDR2 SNTAGT. This CDR3 is built from 15 residues. The ends were cut back, 7 bases at V and 6 bases at J, with 19 bases in the middle. For the CDR3, the DNA is TGTGCCAGCACCGACATACAGGGCCCGGGTCAGCCCCAGCATTTT. Translating it yields CASTDIQGPGQPQHF.

J is TRBJ2-3 and V is TRBV5-5; possible D gene TRBD2, 5 bases. Germline loops: CDR1 SGHKS, CDR2 YYEKEE (reference sequence). This CDR3 is built from 15 residues. Trimming cost V 0 bases and J 0 bases, with 8 bases left between them. The CDR3 DNA follows: TGTGCCAGCAGCTTGGTGGGCGGGAGCACAGATACGCAGTATTTT. Translating it yields CASSLVGGSTDTQYF.

The chain joins TRBV30 to TRBJ1-2, with 12 positions matching TRBD1. CDR1 and CDR2 (germline): GTSNPN, SVGIG (reference sequence). This CDR3 is 14 amino acids long. V lost 2 bases to trimming and J lost 8 bases; unmatched junction nucleotides: 6. CDR3 in amino acids: CAWSPGQGAGGYTF. For the CDR3, the DNA is TGTGCCTGGAGTCCGGGACAGGGGGCGGGCGGCTACACCTTC. The full variable domain, its missing parts supplied by reference TRBV30 and TRBJ1-2, is SQTIHQWPATLVQPVGSPLSLECTVEGTSNPNLYWYRQAAGRGLQLLFYSVGIGQISSEVPQNLSASRPQDRQFILSSKKLLLSDSGFYLCAWSPGQGAGGYTFGSGTRLTVV.

The chain is built from TRBV25-1 and TRBJ1-1; D not resolved. Germline CDR1 MGHDK, CDR2 SYGVNS. This CDR3 has 14 residues. V lost 6 bases, J lost 2 bases, and 13 bases lay in between. The DNA of the CDR3 is TGTGCCAGCAGGGGGAGCGGGCTTAACACTGAAGCTTTCTTT. Protein product: CASRGSGLNTEAFF.

V gene TRBV5-1 combines with J gene TRBJ2-5; 9 bases are shared with TRBD2. The J segment lost 2 bases and the V segment lost 0 bases, leaving 5 bases of the junction unmatched. The length of the CDR3 is 16 residues. Germline values: CDR1 SGHRS, CDR2 YFSETQ. The CDR3, as DNA: TGCGCCAGCAGCTTGGTGGCTAGCGGGGCACAAGAGACCCAGTACTTC. Its translation is CASSLVASGAQETQYF.

The chain carries TRBV2 and TRBJ2-7; TRBD2 matches 9 bases. The CDR3 is 15 amino acids. J gave up 6 bases and V 8 bases, and 14 bases lay outside the gene matches. Germline CDR1 SNHLY, CDR2 FYNNEI. DNA of the CDR3: TGTGCCAGCGCAGGGCTAGCGGGGATGGGTGGCGAGCAGTACTTC. Its protein is CASAGLAGMGGEQYF.

This clone was seen only once. The V gene is TRBV18, the J gene TRBJ2-2; D ambiguous. The germline V and J ends were trimmed by 3 bases and 4 bases, with 12 bases remaining between them. This CDR3 has 15 amino acids. Germline loops: CDR1 KGHSH, CDR2 LQKENI. This CDR3 is CASSPYFTATGELFF. Here the CDR3 DNA reads TGTGCCAGCTCACCTTACTTCACAGCCACCGGGGAGCTGTTTTTT.

The CDR3 DNA sequence: TGTGCCAGCACTCTGGGCGAGCAAGATTCACCCCTCCACTTT. Translating gives CASTLGEQDSPLHF. This chain uses TRBV28 with TRBJ1-6; D is unclear. CDR1 is MDHEN, CDR2 SYDVKM, per germline. Trimming shortened V by 7 bases and J by 8 bases, and 15 bases separated the two germline ends. This CDR3 spans 14 amino acids.

The genes are TRBV2 and TRBJ2-6; no clear D. The CDR3 covers 15 residues. The germline gives CDR1 SNHLY, CDR2 FYNNEI. V lost 3 bases to trimming and J lost 1 base, with 7 bases between them. The CDR3 loop is CASSDWVSGANVLTF. In DNA form, the CDR3 reads TGTGCCAGCAGTGACTGGGTGTCTGGGGCCAACGTCCTGACTTTC. The full variable domain, with the rest looked up from reference TRBV2 and TRBJ2-6, is EPEVTQTPSHQVTQMGQEVILRCVPISNHLYFYWYRQILGQKVEFLVSFYNNEISEKSEIFDDQFSVERPDGSNFTLKIRSTKLEDSAMYFCASSDWVSGANVLTFGAGSRLTVL.

This clone has a single count. The V and J genes are TRBV6-2 or TRBV6-3 and TRBJ1-2; weak D call: TRBD1 (6 bases). The germline V gene encodes CDR1 MNHEY and CDR2 SVGEGT. CDR3 length: 15 residues. V was trimmed by 5 bases and J by 4 bases, leaving 17 bases between them. CDR3 bases: TGTGCCAGCAGTCTGGGGGGCGTCCGTAGCTATGGCTACACCTTC. Translated, it gives CASSLGGVRSYGYTF.

This clone was found a few times. The chain combines TRBV4-1 with TRBJ2-5; 8 bases agree with TRBD2. The V segment lost 9 bases and the J segment 1 base; nucleotides outside the gene matches: 4. The V gene's germline CDR1 is MGHRA and CDR2 YSYEKL. The CDR3 runs to 13 residues. The CDR3 DNA reads TGCGCCAGTGCGGGGGGCTTCCAAGAGACCCAGTACTTC. Its translation: CASAGGFQETQYF.

This clone was seen a single time. This chain connects TRBV11-2 to TRBJ2-1; 13 positions match TRBD2. The length of the CDR3 is 18 residues. Germline V CDR1 and CDR2: SGHAT, FQNNGV. J gave up 4 bases and V 3 bases, and 9 bases lay outside the gene matches. The CDR3 region is CASSLGGLAGARYNEQFF. CDR3 DNA: TGTGCCAGCAGCTTGGGAGGACTAGCGGGGGCACGATACAATGAGCAGTTCTTC.

This rearrangement joins TRBV5-1 to TRBJ2-7; 9 nucleotides line up with TRBD1. This CDR3 has 15 amino acids. V trimming: 3 bases; J trimming: 3 bases; junction bases outside the gene matches: 7. The germline gives CDR1 SGHRS, CDR2 YFSETQ. The DNA for the CDR3 is TGCGCCAGCAGCTACCGGACAGGGGAAGGCTACGAGCAGTACTTC. Protein: CASSYRTGEGYEQYF.

The rearrangement uses TRBV10-1 and TRBJ2-7, with TRBD1 matching over 10 bases. CDR1 is WNHNN and CDR2 is SYGVQD in the germline V gene (reference sequence). V was clipped by 6 bases and J by 7 bases; unmatched bases: 0. This CDR3 is 11 amino acids long. The CDR3 nucleotides read TGCGCCAGCAGGGACAGGGGGGAGCAGTACTTC. Its protein is CASRDRGEQYF.